The source of this T cell receptor beta chain is a study of T cells in tuberculosis. Study-wide background: PBMC were archived before or within 7 days of starting treatment.

As to time point: new active TB diagnosis, blood taken before or within 7 days of starting treatment. Clones were read by immunoSEQ multiplex PCR, and TCRdb kept only the in-frame ones, dropping some. Of around 49,000 clones in the sample, 90% to 95% were seen once. The junction had 6 bases not matched to a gene; V was cut back by 6 bases and J by 4 bases. The CDR3 runs 16 residues. Germline values: CDR1 MDHEN, CDR2 SYDVKM. Source: PBMCs, taken at tuberculosis diagnosis. The TCR sequence derives from an adult with tuberculosis. The V call is TRBV28, the J call TRBJ2-1; 13 bases match TRBD2. CDR3 amino acids: CASSPLLAGGYNEQFF. Here the CDR3 DNA reads TGTGCCAGCAGCCCCTTACTAGCGGGAGGGTACAATGAGCAGTTCTTC.